The source of this TCR beta chain is a study of blood T cells in healthy people across ages. A second PCR of 7 to 11 cycles used a sample-barcoded 5' primer and a J-beta primer mix. One entry per CDR3 protein results from TCRdb running MiXCR on the 5' RACE reads. The repertoire holds 700,000 to 850,000 distinct CDR3 sequences, with around 36% as singletons. This sequence was found in a man aged 18-30 years in good health. Sequencing input: blood.

CDR3 region: CSARLTLNTEAFF. In DNA, the CDR3 is TGCAGTGCTCGACTGACCCTGAACACTGAAGCTTTCTTT. The genes are TRBV20-1 and TRBJ1-1; D remains unclear. This CDR3 region has 13 residues. V lost 5 bases, J lost 0 bases, and 10 bases lay in between. Germline values: CDR1 DFQATT, CDR2 SNEGSKA (reference sequence).